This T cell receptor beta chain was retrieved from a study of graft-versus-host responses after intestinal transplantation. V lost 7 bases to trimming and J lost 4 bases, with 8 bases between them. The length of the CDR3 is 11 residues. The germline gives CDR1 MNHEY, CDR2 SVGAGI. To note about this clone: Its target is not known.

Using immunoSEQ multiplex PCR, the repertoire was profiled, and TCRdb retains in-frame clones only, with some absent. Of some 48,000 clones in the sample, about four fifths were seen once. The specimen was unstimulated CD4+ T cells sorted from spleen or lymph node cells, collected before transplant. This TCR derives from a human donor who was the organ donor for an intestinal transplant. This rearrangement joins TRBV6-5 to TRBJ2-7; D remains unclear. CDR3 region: CASKVRYEQYF. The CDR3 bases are TGTGCCAGCAAAGTTCGGTACGAGCAGTACTTC.